The 22 T cell receptor beta chains given below trace back to one sample, sequenced in a study of T cell clones after liver transplantation. TCRdb's copy holds only in-frame clones and misses some; the assay was immunoSEQ multiplex PCR. Among tens of thousands of clones listed, more than 90% were seen once. The source was CD4+ T cells from blood, collected before liver transplant. These receptors were obtained from a human donor who received a liver transplant.

This chain links TRBV9 with TRBJ2-5; D is unclear. Germline CDR1 reads SGDLS; CDR2 reads YYNGEE. CDR3 length: 13 residues. The V end lost 0 bases, the J end lost 5 bases, and 8 bases lay between the germline ends. DNA of the CDR3: TGTGCCAGCAGCGTAGGGGTGGGGGAGACCCAGTACTTC. Translated: CASSVGVGETQYF. Full variable domain (rest looked up from reference TRBV9 and TRBJ2-5): DSGVTQTPKHLITATGQRVTLRCSPRSGDLSVYWYQQSLDQGLQFLIQYYNGEERAKGNILERFSAQQFPDLHSELNLSSLELGDSALYFCASSVGVGETQYFGPGTRLLVL.

J is TRBJ2-2 and V is TRBV6-1, with D hard to call. This CDR3 contains 11 residues. With 7 bases removed from V and 8 bases from J, the gap between germline ends came to 8 bases. Germline loops: CDR1 MNHNS, CDR2 SASEGT. CDR3 nucleotide sequence: TGTGCCAGCACCCTCTTTGGGGAGCTGTTTTTT. Amino acid sequence: CASTLFGELFF.

This clone occurred once. This sequence joins TRBV5-1 and TRBJ1-2, with D maybe TRBD1 (6 bases). CDR3 length: 15 amino acids. Deletions cut 2 bases from V and 8 bases from J, with 19 bases between. Germline values: CDR1 SGHRS, CDR2 YFSETQ. Here the CDR3 reads CASSLGQSVLEGYTF. The CDR3 DNA is TGCGCCAGCAGCTTAGGACAGTCAGTCCTAGAGGGCTACACCTTC.

The chain links TRBV5-1 to TRBJ2-5; a weak D match, TRBD1 (5 bases). The CDR3 contains 14 residues. V was clipped by 2 bases and J by 5 bases, with 13 bases between them. The germline gives CDR1 SGHRS, CDR2 YFSETQ. The CDR3 DNA is TGCGCCAGCAGCTTTTCCGTGGCAGGGGAGACCCAGTACTTC. It is translated as CASSFSVAGETQYF.

The chain couples TRBV11-3 to TRBJ2-7; D assignment may be TRBD1 or TRBD2 (5 bases each). CDR3 length: 12 amino acids. Trimming took off 5 bases at V and 6 bases at J, with 11 bases between the two ends. From germline, CDR1 is SGHNT and CDR2 YENEEA. The CDR3 reads CASSRDGSEQYF. The CDR3 DNA follows: TGTGCCAGCAGCAGGGACGGTAGCGAGCAGTACTTC.

The gene calls are TRBV7-2 and TRBJ2-1; D is undetermined. V was trimmed by 2 bases and J by 5 bases, leaving 10 bases between them. The germline V gene has CDR1 SGHTA and CDR2 FQGNSA. The CDR3 consists of 14 residues. The CDR3 loop reads CASSLKPRNNEQFF. For the CDR3, the DNA is TGTGCCAGCAGCTTAAAACCTAGAAACAATGAGCAGTTCTTC.

The genes are TRBV27 and TRBJ2-3; 7 bases are a match to TRBD1. Trimming cost V 3 bases and J 1 base; bases outside gene matches: 10. CDR3 length: 17 amino acids. Germline CDR1 reads MNHEY; CDR2 reads SMNVEV (reference sequence). The CDR3 nucleotides are TGTGCCAGCAGTTTCTCACCTATCGGGACAGGCACAGATACGCAGTATTTT. It yields the protein CASSFSPIGTGTDTQYF.

The chain joins TRBV10-3 to TRBJ2-7, with D hard to call. Germline lookup yields CDR1 ENHRY and CDR2 SYGVKD. Trimming took 2 bases from V and 5 from J, leaving 16 bases between them. The CDR3 totals 15 residues. For the CDR3, the DNA is TGTGCCATCAGTGAGGGTCCTACCATACCTAACGAGCAGTACTTC. It yields the protein CAISEGPTIPNEQYF.

J is TRBJ2-7 and V is TRBV4-1; TRBD2 matches at 10 bases. Germline V gives CDR1 MGHRA, CDR2 YSYEKL. CDR3 length equals 19 residues. With 1 base clipped from V and 5 bases from J, the junction kept 17 bases outside the gene matches. DNA of the CDR3: TGCGCCAGCAGCCAAGTTGTACTAGCGGGGATCCGTTTGGACGACGAGCAGTACTTC. It codes for CASSQVVLAGIRLDDEQYF.

The chain has TRBV19 and TRBJ2-7; D possibly corresponds to TRBD2 (6 bases). Germline CDR1 reads LNHDA; CDR2 reads SQIVND (reference sequence). The CDR3 contains 14 residues. V lost 5 bases to trimming and J lost 0 bases, with 11 bases between them. CDR3 residues: CASSLGGISYEQYF. CDR3 sequence (DNA): TGTGCCAGTAGTCTCGGGGGTATCTCCTACGAGCAGTACTTC.

The chain employs TRBV6-5 and TRBJ2-1; 9 bases are shared with TRBD2. V lost 2 bases and J lost 9; bases outside the gene matches: 8. The CDR3 runs to 15 residues. CDR1 is MNHEY, CDR2 SVGAGI, per germline. The CDR3: CASSYLASGIGEQFF. The CDR3 DNA reads as TGTGCCAGCAGTTACCTAGCTAGCGGGATAGGTGAGCAGTTCTTC.

The J gene is TRBJ2-2, the V gene TRBV4-3, with 9 bases fitting TRBD2. CDR1 is LGHNA and CDR2 is YSLEER in the germline V gene. The CDR3 consists of 18 residues. After removal of 4 bases from V and 5 bases from J, the junction contained 14 bases not matched to a gene. The CDR3 coding sequence is TGCGCCAGCAGCCTTTCCGGGACTAGCAAGGGAATTACCGGGGAGCTGTTTTTT. Its translation is CASSLSGTSKGITGELFF.

The gene calls are TRBV6-4 and TRBJ1-5, with D possibly being TRBD1 (5 bases). The V end was cut by 6 bases, the J end by 6 bases, with 15 bases between. This CDR3 has 14 residues. CDR1 MRHNA and CDR2 SNTAGT come from the germline V gene. In DNA form, the CDR3 reads TGTGCCAGCAGCCCTGACAGATCTAGTCAGCCCCAGCATTTT. Its translation is CASSPDRSSQPQHF.

The chain combines TRBV7-2 with TRBJ1-2; no firm D call. Trimming left V 1 base short and J 0 bases short, with 15 bases between. CDR3 length: 17 residues. Germline CDR1 is SGHTA and CDR2 is FQGNSA. The CDR3 loop reads CASSLDPNRPSNYGYTF. The DNA for the CDR3 is TGTGCCAGCAGCTTAGACCCAAATCGTCCCTCTAACTATGGCTACACCTTC.

The CDR3 sequence is CASSQVGESPFYEQYF. The CDR3 DNA sequence: TGTGCCAGCAGCCAAGTAGGGGAGTCCCCTTTCTACGAGCAGTACTTC. The chain links TRBV4-2 to TRBJ2-7; D is tentatively TRBD1 or TRBD2 (5 bases each). Germline CDR1 reads LGHNA; CDR2 reads YNFKEQ. This CDR3 is built from 16 residues. V was clipped by 1 base and J by 3 bases, with 16 bases between them.

The rearrangement joins TRBV6-1 to TRBJ2-3; no clear D. Germline loops: CDR1 MNHNS, CDR2 SASEGT. The CDR3 runs 14 residues. V gave up 1 base and J gave up 0 bases, with 5 bases separating them. In nucleotides, the CDR3 is TGTGCCAGCAGTGAAGGGGGTAGCACAGATACGCAGTATTTT. Translating it yields CASSEGGSTDTQYF.

This chain links TRBV13 with TRBJ2-7; possible D gene TRBD2, 6 bases. The ends were cut back, 2 bases at V and 0 bases at J, with 11 bases in the middle. The CDR3 is 15 residues long. Germline values: CDR1 PRHDT, CDR2 FYEKMQ (reference sequence). The CDR3 nucleotides read TGTGCCAGCAGCTTACTTGGGCGGGGCTCCTACGAGCAGTACTTC. Amino acids: CASSLLGRGSYEQYF. Using reference TRBV13 and TRBJ2-7 for the parts outside the CDR3, the full variable domain is AAGVIQSPRHLIKEKRETATLKCYPIPRHDTVYWYQQGPGQDPQFLISFYEKMQSDKGSIPDRFSAQQFSDYHSELNMSSLELGDSALYFCASSLLGRGSYEQYFGPGTRLTVT.

Here the CDR3 reads CAISGLAGAGTETQYF. As DNA, the CDR3 is TGTGCCATCAGTGGTTTGGCGGGAGCGGGGACGGAGACCCAGTACTTC. V gene TRBV10-3 combines with J gene TRBJ2-5; 7 bases line up with TRBD2. The V gene end was trimmed by 4 bases and the J gene end by 5 bases; junction bases not matched to a gene: 13. The V gene's germline CDR1 is ENHRY and CDR2 SYGVKD. This CDR3 has 16 residues.

The chain employs TRBV10-2 and TRBJ2-3; 7 bases fit TRBD2. CDR1 and CDR2 from the germline V gene are WSHSY and SAAADI. V was clipped by 6 bases and J by 2 bases; unmatched bases: 5. The CDR3 is 14 amino acids. The CDR3 loop is CASSVTSLTDTQYF. CDR3 coding DNA: TGCGCCAGCAGCGTGACTAGCCTCACAGATACGCAGTATTTT.

J is TRBJ2-3 and V is TRBV7-9; no definite D call. The CDR3 is 13 amino acids. Looked up from germline, CDR1 is SEHNR and CDR2 is FQNEAQ (reference sequence). The ends were cut back, 6 bases at V and 4 bases at J, with 11 bases in the middle. In DNA form, the CDR3 reads TGTGCCAGCAGTCTCTACATAGCAGATACGCAGTATTTT. Residues: CASSLYIADTQYF.

The rearrangement links TRBV7-8 to TRBJ1-4; 10 positions agree with TRBD1. Trimming took 5 bases from V and 7 from J; bases not matched to a gene: 13. Germline V gives CDR1 SGHVS, CDR2 FQNEAQ. This CDR3 contains 17 residues. The CDR3 is CASSPRDRGRLGEKLFF. CDR3 in DNA: TGTGCCAGCAGCCCCCGGGACAGGGGACGACTAGGTGAAAAACTGTTTTTT.

This sequence joins TRBV28 and TRBJ1-5; no clear D. The germline V gene has CDR1 MDHEN and CDR2 SYDVKM. This CDR3 contains 11 residues. Trimming pared 6 bases from V and 6 bases from J, leaving 6 bases between. CDR3 sequence reads: CASSLRQPQHF. CDR3 DNA: TGTGCCAGCAGCCTCCGTCAGCCCCAGCATTTT.